This entry features one T cell receptor beta chain sequence. No antigen is known for it. The sample is drawn from a study of post-analysis software for immune sequencing data. Study-level results: Elevated frequency relative to controls characterized four or five TRBV segments in patients, TRBV5-6, TRBV5-1 and TRBV20-1 among them. Normalized Chao1 diversity was significantly reduced in patients versus controls.

The authors incorporated unique molecular identifiers into the TCR beta cDNA libraries. Input amounts of 1 to 10 million T cells were used. These gave roughly 500,000 cDNA molecules, so each molecule approximated one T cell. From the PCR reads, TCRdb called clonotypes with MiXCR, one entry per CDR3 protein. Here the sample spans some 160,000 distinct CDR3 sequences, roughly 35% being singletons. V shed 1 base and J shed 3 bases, with 10 bases lying between them. The CDR3 extends over 14 amino acids. Per the germline V gene, CDR1 is SGHRS and CDR2 is YFSETQ. The TCR originated in a girl aged 10 to 17 with multiple sclerosis. The V and J genes are TRBV5-1 and TRBJ1-1, with a weak D call TRBD1 (5 bases). The sequences come from blood, collected after autologous hematopoietic stem cell transplantation. CDR3 amino acids: CASSLPGSYTEAFF. CDR3 nucleotides: TGCGCCAGCAGCTTGCCAGGGTCTTACACTGAAGCTTTCTTT.